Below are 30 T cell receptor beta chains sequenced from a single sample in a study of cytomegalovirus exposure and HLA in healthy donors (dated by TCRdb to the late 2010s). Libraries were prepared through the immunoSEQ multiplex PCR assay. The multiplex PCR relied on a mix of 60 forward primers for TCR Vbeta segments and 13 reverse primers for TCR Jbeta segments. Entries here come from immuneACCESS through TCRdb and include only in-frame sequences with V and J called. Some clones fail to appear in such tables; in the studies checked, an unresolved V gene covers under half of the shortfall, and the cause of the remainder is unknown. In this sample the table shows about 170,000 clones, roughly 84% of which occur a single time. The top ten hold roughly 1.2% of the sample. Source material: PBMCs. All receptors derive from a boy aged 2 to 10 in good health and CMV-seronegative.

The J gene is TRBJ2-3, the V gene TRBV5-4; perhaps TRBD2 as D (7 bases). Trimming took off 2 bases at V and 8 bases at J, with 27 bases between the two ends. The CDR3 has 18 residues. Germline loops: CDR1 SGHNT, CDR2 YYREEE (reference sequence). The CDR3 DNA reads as TGTGCCAGCAGCTTCGGTCCCTACTTAGAGGGGGGGCGGGGTACGCAGTATTTT. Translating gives CASSFGPYLEGGRGTQYF.

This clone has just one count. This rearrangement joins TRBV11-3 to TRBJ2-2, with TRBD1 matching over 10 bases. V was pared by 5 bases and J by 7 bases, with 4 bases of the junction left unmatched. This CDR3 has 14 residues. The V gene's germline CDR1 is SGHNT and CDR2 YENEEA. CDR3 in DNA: TGTGCCAGCAGCCGGACAGGGGGGAACGGGGAGCTGTTTTTT. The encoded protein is CASSRTGGNGELFF.

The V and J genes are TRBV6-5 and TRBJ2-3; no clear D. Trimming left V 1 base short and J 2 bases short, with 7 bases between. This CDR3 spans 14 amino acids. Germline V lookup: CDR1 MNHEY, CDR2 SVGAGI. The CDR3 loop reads CASSYFLDTDTQYF. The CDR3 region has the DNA TGTGCCAGCAGTTACTTTTTAGACACAGATACGCAGTATTTT.

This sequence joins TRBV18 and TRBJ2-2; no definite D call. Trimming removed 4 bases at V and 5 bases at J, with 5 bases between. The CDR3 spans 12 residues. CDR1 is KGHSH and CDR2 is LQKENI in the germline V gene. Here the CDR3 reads CASSLETGELFF. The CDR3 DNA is TGTGCCAGCTCACTAGAAACCGGGGAGCTGTTTTTT.

Written as DNA, the CDR3 is TGTGCCAGCAGCGGGACAGTGAACACTGAAGCTTTCTTT. This translates into CASSGTVNTEAFF. The chain uses TRBV6-1 and TRBJ1-1; 7 bases align to TRBD1. This CDR3 region has 13 residues. The germline CDR1 and CDR2 sequences are MNHNS and SASEGT. The V segment lost 6 bases and the J segment 0 bases; nucleotides outside the gene matches: 1.

The CDR3 loop is CAISDGGKGTDTQYF. The CDR3 coding sequence is TGTGCCATCAGTGATGGCGGGAAGGGCACAGATACGCAGTATTTT. The chain recombines TRBV10-3 with TRBJ2-3, with D perhaps matching TRBD2 (6 bases). This CDR3 is 15 amino acids long. The germline V gene has CDR1 ENHRY and CDR2 SYGVKD. V lost 3 bases and J 1 base, leaving 11 bases between the germline ends.

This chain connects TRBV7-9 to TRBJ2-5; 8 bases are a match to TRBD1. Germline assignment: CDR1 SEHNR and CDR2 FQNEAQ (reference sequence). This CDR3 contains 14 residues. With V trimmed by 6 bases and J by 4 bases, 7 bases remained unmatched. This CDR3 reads CASSLYRGVETQYF. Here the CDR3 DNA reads TGTGCCAGCAGTTTATACAGGGGGGTAGAGACCCAGTACTTC.

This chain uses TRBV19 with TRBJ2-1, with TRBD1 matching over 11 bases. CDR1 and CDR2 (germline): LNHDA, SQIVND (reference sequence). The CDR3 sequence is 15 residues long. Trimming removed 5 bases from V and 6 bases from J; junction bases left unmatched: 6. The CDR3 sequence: CASSLRDRGVNEQFF. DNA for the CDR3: TGTGCCAGTAGTCTCCGGGACAGGGGGGTCAATGAGCAGTTCTTC.

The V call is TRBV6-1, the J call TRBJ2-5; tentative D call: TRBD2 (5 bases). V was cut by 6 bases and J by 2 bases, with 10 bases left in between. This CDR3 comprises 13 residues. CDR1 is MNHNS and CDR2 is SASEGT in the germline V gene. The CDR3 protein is CASSGQRQETQYF. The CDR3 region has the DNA TGTGCCAGCAGCGGTCAGCGGCAAGAGACCCAGTACTTC.

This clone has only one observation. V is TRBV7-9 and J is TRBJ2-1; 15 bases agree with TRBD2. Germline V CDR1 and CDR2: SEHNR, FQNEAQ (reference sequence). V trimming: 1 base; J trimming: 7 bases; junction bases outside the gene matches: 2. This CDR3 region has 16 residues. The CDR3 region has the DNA TGTGCCAGCAGCTTAGGGACTAGCGGGAGGGAAAATGAGCAGTTCTTC. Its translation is CASSLGTSGRENEQFF.

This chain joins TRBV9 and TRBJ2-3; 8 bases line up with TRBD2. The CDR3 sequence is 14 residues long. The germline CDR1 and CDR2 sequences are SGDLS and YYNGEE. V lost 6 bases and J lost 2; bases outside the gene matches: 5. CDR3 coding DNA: TGTGCCAGCACCCGGGAGGGGTACACAGATACGCAGTATTTT. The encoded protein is CASTREGYTDTQYF.

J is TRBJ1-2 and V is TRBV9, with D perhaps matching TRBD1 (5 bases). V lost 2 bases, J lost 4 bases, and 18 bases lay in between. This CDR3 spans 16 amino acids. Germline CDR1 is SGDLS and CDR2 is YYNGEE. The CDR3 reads CASSVDGGGYFYGYTF. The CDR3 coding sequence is TGTGCCAGCAGCGTGGATGGGGGGGGTTACTTCTATGGCTACACCTTC.

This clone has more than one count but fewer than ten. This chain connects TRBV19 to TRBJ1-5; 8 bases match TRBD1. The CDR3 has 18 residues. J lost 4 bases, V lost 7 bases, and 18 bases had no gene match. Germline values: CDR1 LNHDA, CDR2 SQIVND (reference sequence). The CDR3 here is CASTGTGIEGDINQPQHF. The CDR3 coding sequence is TGTGCCAGTACCGGGACAGGAATCGAGGGTGACATTAATCAGCCCCAGCATTTT.

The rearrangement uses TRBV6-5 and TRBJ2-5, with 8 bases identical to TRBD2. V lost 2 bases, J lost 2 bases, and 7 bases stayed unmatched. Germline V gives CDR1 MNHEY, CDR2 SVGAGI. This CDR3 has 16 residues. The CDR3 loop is CASSYQSGGGQETQYF. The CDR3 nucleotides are TGTGCCAGCAGTTACCAGAGCGGGGGAGGTCAAGAGACCCAGTACTTC.

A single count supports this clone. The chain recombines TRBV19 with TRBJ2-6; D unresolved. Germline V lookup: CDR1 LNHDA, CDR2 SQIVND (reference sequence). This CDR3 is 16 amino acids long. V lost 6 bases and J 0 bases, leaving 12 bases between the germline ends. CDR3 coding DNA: TGTGCCAGTAGCGCCACCAGGCTCTCTGGGGCCAACGTCCTGACTTTC. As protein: CASSATRLSGANVLTF.

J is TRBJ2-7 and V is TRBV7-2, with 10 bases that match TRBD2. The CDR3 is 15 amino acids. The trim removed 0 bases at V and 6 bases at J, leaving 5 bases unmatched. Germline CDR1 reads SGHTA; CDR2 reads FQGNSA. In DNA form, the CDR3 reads TGTGCCAGCAGCTTAGCCCTAGCGGGAGCAACCGAGCAGTACTTC. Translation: CASSLALAGATEQYF.

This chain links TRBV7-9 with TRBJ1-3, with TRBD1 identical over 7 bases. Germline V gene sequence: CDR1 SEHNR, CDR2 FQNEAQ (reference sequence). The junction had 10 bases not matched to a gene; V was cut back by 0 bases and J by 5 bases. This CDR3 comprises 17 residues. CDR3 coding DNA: TGTGCCAGCAGCTTAGCGCTTCAGGGGGGACTCCGAAACACCATATATTTT. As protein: CASSLALQGGLRNTIYF.

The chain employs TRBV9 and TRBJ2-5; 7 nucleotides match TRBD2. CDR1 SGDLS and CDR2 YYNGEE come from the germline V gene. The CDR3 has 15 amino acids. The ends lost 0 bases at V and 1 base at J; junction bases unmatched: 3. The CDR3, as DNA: TGTGCCAGCAGCGTAGGGACTAGTATCCAAGAGACCCAGTACTTC. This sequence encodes CASSVGTSIQETQYF.

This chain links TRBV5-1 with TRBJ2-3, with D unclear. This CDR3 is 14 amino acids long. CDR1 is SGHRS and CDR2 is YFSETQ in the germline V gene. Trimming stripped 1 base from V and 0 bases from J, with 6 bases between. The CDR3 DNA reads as TGCGCCAGCAGCTTGAAGACTAGCACAGATACGCAGTATTTT. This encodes CASSLKTSTDTQYF.

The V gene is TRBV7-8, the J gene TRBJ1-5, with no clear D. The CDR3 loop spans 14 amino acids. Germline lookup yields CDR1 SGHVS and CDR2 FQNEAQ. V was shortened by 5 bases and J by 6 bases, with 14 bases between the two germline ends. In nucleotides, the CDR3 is TGTGCCAGCAGCCACACTGAGGGTCGTCAGCCCCAGCATTTT. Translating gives CASSHTEGRQPQHF.

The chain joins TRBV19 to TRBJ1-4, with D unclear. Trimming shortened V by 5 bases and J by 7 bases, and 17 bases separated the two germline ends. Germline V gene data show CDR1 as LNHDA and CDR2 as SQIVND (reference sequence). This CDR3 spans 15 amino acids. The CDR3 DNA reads TGTGCCAGTAGTTTTGGCGGCAGCGGAGGTGAAAAACTGTTTTTT. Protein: CASSFGGSGGEKLFF.

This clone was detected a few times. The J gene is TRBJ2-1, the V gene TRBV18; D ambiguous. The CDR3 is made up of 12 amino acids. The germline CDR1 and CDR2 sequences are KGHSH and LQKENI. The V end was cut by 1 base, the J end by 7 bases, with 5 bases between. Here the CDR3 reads CASSPLSNEQFF. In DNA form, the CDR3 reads TGTGCCAGCTCACCACTGAGTAATGAGCAGTTCTTC.

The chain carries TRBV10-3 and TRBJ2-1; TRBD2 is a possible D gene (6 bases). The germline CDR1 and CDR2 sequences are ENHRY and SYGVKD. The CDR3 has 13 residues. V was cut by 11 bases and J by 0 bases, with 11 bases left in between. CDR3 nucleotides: TGTGCCTCGGGACTCAGCTCCTACAATGAGCAGTTCTTC. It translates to CASGLSSYNEQFF.

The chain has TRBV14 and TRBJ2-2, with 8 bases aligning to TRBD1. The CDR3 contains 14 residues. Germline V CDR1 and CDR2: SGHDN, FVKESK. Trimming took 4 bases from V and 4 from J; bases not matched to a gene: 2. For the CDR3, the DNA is TGTGCCAGCAGCCGGACAGGGCCCACCGGGGAGCTGTTTTTT. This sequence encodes CASSRTGPTGELFF.

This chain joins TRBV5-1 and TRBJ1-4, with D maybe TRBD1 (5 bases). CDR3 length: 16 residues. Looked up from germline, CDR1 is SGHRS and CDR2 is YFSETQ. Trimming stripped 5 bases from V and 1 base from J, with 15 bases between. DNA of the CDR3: TGCGCCAGCAGTCCCCAGGGCGTAGTAACTAATGAAAAACTGTTTTTT. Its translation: CASSPQGVVTNEKLFF. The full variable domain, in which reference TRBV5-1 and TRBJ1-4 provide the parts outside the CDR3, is KAGVTQTPRYLIKTRGQQVTLSCSPISGHRSVSWYQQTPGQGLQFLFEYFSETQRNKGNFPGRFSGRQFSNSRSEMNVSTLELGDSALYLCASSPQGVVTNEKLFFGSGTQLSVL.

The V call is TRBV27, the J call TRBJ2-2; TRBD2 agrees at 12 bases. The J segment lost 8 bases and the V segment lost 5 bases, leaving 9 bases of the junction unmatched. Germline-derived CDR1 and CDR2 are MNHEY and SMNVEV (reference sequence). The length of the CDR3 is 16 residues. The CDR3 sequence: CASSPLGLAGSGELFF. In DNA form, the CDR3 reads TGTGCCAGCAGTCCCCTAGGACTAGCGGGGTCAGGGGAGCTGTTTTTT.

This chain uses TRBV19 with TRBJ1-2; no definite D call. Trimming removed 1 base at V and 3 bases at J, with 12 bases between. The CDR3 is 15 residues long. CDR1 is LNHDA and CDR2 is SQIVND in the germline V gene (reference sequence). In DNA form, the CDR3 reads TGTGCCAGTAGTATAGTGTTTGGAGGGCACTATGGCTACACCTTC. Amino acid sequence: CASSIVFGGHYGYTF.

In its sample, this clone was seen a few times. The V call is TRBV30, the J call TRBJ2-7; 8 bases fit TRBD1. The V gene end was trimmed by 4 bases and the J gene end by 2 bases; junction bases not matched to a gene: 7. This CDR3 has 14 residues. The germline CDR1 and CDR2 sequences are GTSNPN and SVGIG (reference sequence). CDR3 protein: CAWKTGAFPYEQYF. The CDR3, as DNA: TGTGCCTGGAAGACAGGGGCCTTTCCCTACGAGCAGTACTTC.

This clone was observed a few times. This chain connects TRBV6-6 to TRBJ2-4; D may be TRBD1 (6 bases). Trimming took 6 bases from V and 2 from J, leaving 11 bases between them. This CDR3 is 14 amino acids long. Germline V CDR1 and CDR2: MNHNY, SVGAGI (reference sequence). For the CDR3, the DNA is TGTGCCAGCAGCAAAACAGGGTCCAAAAACATTCAGTACTTC. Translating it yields CASSKTGSKNIQYF.

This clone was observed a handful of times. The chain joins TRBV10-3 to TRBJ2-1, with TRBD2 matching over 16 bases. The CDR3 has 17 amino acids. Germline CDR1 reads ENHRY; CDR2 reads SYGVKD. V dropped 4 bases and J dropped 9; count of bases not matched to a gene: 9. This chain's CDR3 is CAISVGGLAGGPSEQFF. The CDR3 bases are TGTGCCATCAGTGTGGGGGGACTAGCGGGAGGGCCGAGTGAGCAGTTCTTC.